The 2 T cell receptor beta chains below come from one sample, sequenced in a study of OX40 agonist ivuxolimab in advanced cancers. Data came from immunoSEQ multiplex PCR; TCRdb stores just in-frame clones and leaves some out. In the table there are 65,000 to 95,000 clones, around 92% of which are singletons. Sequenced here: CD4+ or CD8+ T cells sorted from blood, sampled in a trial of the OX40 agonist ivuxolimab. All receptors come from an adult with an advanced solid tumor such as melanoma, head and neck, liver or kidney cancer.

The V call is TRBV28, the J call TRBJ2-7; 11 positions agree with TRBD2. Germline assignment: CDR1 MDHEN and CDR2 SYDVKM. This CDR3 contains 14 residues. J gave up 2 bases and V 5 bases, and 2 bases lay outside the gene matches. CDR3 in DNA: TGTGCCAGCAGTATAGCGGGAGGGACCTACGAGCAGTACTTC. It translates to CASSIAGGTYEQYF. Looking up the rest from reference TRBV28 and TRBJ2-7 gives the full variable domain: DVKVTQSSRYLVKRTGEKVFLECVQDMDHENMFWYRQDPGLGLRLIYFSYDVKMKEKGDIPEGYSVSREKKERFSLILESASTNQTSMYLCASSIAGGTYEQYFGPGTRLTVT.

The rearrangement links TRBV15 to TRBJ2-5; maybe TRBD1 (5 bases). This CDR3 contains 14 residues. V lost 5 bases and J 4 bases, leaving 14 bases between the germline ends. Germline values: CDR1 LNHNV, CDR2 YYDKDF (reference sequence). The CDR3 loop reads CATSLQEIGETQYF. CDR3 sequence (DNA): TGTGCCACCAGCCTACAGGAGATTGGAGAGACCCAGTACTTC.